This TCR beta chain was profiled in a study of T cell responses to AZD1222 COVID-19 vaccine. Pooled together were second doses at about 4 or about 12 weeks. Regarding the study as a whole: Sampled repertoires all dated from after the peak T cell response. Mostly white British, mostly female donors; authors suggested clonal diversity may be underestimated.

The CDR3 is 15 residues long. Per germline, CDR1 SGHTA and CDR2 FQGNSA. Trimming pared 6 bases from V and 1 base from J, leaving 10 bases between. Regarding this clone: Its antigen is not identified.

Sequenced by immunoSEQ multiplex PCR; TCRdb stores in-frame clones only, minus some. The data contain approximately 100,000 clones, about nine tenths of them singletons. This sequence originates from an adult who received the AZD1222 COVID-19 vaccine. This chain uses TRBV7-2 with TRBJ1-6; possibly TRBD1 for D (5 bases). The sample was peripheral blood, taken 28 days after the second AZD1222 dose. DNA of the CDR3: TGTGCCAGCAGTATCGACAGATCCTATAATTCACCCCTCCACTTT. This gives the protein CASSIDRSYNSPLHF.